The clone carrying this TCR beta chain was counted ten times or more. Its matching antigen is unknown. From the PCR reads, TCRdb re-called clones with MiXCR. Among 22,000 or so clones listed, roughly 15% were seen once. The record originates from a study of metastatic and nonmetastatic thyroid tumors. Patients underwent thyroid surgery, and none had received any treatment before it. The study's findings and limits: Malignant tumors reportedly showed significantly higher TCR beta diversity than benign nodules in both blood and tumor.

The CDR3 loop spans 14 amino acids. V lost 6 bases, J lost 3 bases, and 16 bases lay in between. Per germline, CDR1 SQVTM and CDR2 ANQGSEA. This TCR derives from a female donor with papillary thyroid cancer or a benign thyroid nodule (not recorded which). Some clones in this sample may be carry-over from other donors' samples. The specimen was blood. The chain couples TRBV29-1 to TRBJ2-3, with D possibly being TRBD2 (5 bases). CDR3 amino acids: CSVEEVLGTDTQYF. The CDR3 coding sequence is TGCAGCGTCGAGGAGGTCTTGGGGACAGATACGCAGTATTTT.